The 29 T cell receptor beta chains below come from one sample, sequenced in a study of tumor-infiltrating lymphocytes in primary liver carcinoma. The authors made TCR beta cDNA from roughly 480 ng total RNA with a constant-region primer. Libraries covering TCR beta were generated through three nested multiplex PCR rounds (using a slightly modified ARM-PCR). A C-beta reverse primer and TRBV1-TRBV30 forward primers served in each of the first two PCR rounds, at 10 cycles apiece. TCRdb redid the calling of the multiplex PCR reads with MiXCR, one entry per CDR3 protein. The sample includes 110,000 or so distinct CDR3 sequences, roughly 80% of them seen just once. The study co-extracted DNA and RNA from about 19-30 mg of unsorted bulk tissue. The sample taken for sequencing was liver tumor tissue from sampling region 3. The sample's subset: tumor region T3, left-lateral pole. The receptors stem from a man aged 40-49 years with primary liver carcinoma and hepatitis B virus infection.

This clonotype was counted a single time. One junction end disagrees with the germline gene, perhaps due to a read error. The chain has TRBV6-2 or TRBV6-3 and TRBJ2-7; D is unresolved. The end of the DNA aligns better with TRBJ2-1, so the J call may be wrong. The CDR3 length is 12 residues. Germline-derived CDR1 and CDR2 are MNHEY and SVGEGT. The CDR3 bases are TGTGCCAGTAGTTACTCGGTCTACGAGCAGTTCTTC. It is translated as CASSYSVYEQFF.

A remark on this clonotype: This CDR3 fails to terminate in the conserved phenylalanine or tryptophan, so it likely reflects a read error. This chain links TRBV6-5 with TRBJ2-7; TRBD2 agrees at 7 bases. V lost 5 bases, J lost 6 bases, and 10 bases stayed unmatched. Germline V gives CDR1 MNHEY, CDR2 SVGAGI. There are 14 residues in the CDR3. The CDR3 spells CASSTAGVGFEQYH. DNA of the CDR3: TGTGCCAGCAGTACCGCGGGAGTCGGGTTCGAGCAGTACCAC.

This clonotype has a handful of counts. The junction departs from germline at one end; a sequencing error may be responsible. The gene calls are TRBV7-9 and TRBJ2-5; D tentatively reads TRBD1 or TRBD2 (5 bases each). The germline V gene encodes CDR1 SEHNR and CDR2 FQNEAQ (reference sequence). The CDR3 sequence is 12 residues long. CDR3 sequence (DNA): TGTGCCAGGAGCCAGGAAGGGGAGACCCAGAACTTC. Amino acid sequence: CARSQEGETQNF.

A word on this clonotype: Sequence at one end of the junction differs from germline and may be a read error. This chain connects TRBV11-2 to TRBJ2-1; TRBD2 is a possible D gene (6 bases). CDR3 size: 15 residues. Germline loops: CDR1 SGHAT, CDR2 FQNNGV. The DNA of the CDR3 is TGTGACAGCAGCTTAGGGTCCGATGGAGGGTATGAGCAGTTCTTC. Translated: CDSSLGSDGGYEQFF.

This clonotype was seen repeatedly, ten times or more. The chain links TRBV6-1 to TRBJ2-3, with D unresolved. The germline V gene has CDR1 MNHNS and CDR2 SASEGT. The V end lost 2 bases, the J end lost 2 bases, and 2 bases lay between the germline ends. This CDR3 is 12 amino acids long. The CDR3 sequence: CASSEHTDTQYF. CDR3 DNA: TGTGCCAGCAGTGAACACACAGATACGCAGTATTTT.

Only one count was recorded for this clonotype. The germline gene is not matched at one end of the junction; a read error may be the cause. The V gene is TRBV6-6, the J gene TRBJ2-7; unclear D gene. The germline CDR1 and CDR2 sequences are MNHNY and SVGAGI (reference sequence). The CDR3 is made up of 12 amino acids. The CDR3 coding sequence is TGTGCCAACAGTCGTATCCTAGGCGAGCAGTACTTT. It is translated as CANSRILGEQYF.

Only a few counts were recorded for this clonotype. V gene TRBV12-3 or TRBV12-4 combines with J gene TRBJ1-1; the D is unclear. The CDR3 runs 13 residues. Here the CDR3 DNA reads TGTGTCAGTAGCCATTCCCCGAACACTGAAGCTTTCTTT. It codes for CVSSHSPNTEAFF.

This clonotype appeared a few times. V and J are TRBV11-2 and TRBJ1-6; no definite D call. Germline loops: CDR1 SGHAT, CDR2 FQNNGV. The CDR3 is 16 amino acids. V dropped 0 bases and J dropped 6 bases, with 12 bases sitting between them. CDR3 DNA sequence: TGTGCCAGCAGCTTAGATCCTCGGTTTCCTAATTCACCCCTCCACTTT. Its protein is CASSLDPRFPNSPLHF.

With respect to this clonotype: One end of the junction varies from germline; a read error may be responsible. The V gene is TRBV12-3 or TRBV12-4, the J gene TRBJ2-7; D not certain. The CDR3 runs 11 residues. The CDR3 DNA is TGTACCAGCAGTCGATCCGACGAGCAATACTTC. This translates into CTSSRSDEQYF.

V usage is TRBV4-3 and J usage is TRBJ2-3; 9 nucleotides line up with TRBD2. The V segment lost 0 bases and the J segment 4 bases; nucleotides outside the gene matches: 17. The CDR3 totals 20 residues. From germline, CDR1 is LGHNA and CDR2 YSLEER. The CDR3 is CASSQDLPSGTSRRPDTQYF. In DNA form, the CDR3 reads TGCGCCAGCAGCCAAGATCTCCCCTCCGGGACTAGCAGGAGACCAGATACGCAGTATTTT.

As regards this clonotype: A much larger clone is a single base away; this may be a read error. DNA for the CDR3: TGTGCCACCGAATCGGGACTAGCGGGAAATGAGCAGTTCTTC. It codes for CATESGLAGNEQFF. The chain is built from TRBV19 and TRBJ2-1, with 13 positions matching TRBD2. The CDR3 runs to 14 residues. J was trimmed by 7 bases and V by 10 bases; bases with no gene match: 7. Per the germline V gene, CDR1 is LNHDA and CDR2 is SQIVND (reference sequence). Full variable domain (missing parts from reference TRBV19 and TRBJ2-1): DGGITQSPKYLFRKEGQNVTLSCEQNLNHDAMYWYRQDPGQGLRLIYYSQIVNDFQKGDIAEGYSVSREKKESFPLTVTSAQKNPTAFYLCATESGLAGNEQFFGPGTRLTVL.

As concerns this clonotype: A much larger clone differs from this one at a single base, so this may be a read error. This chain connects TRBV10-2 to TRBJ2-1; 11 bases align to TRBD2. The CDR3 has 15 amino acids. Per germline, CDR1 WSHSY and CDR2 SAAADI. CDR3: CASNEVLAGDPEQFF. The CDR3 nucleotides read TGCGCCAGCAATGAGGTACTAGCGGGAGATCCTGAGCAGTTCTTC.

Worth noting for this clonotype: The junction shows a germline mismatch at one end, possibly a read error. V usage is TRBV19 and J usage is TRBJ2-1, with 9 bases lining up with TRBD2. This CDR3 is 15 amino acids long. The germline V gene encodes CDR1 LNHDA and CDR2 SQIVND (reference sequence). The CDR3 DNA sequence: TGTGCCGGTAGTATATTTAGCGGGGGCCTCAATGAGCAGTTCTTC. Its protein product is CAGSIFSGGLNEQFF.

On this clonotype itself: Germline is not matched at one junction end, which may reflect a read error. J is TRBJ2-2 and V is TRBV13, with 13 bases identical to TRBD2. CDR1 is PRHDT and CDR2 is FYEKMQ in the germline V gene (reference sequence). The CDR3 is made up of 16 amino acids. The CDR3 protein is CASSLRLAGGPGELLF. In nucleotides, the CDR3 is TGTGCGAGCAGCTTAAGACTAGCGGGAGGACCCGGGGAGCTGTTATTT.

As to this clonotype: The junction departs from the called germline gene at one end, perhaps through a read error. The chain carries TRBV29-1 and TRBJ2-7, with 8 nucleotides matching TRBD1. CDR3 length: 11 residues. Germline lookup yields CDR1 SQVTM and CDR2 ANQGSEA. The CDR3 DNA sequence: TGTAGCGCCGGACAGGGCGTCGAGCAGTACTTC. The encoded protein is CSAGQGVEQYF.

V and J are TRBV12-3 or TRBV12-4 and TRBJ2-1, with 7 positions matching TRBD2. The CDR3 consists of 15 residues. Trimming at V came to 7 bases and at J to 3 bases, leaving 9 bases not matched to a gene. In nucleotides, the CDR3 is TGTGCCAGCATCCTCGGCAGGGAGGGCTACAATGAGCAGTTCTTC. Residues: CASILGREGYNEQFF.

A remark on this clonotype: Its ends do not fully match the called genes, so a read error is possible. The CDR3 region has the DNA TGTGCCAGCAGACAAGTAGGTCTGGAACTAGTGGGACAAGAGACCCAGTACTTT. Its protein product is CASRQVGLELVGQETQYF. The chain couples TRBV4-2 to TRBJ2-3; possible D gene TRBD1, 6 bases. Germline V gene lookup returns CDR1 LGHNA and CDR2 YNFKEQ. CDR3 size: 18 residues.

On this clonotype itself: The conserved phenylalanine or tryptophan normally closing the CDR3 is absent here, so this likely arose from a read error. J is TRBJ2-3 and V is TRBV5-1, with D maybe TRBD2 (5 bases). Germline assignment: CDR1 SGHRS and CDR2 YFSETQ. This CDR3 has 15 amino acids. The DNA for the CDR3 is TGCGCCAGCAGCTTGTCTCGAGCTAGCACAGTTACGCAGTATTCT. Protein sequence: CASSLSRASTVTQYS.

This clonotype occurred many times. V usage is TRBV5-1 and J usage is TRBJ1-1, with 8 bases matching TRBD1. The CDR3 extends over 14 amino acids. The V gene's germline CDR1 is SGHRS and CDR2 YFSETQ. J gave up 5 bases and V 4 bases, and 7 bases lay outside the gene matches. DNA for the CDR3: TGCGCCAGCAGCGCCGCAGGGGGCTATACTGAAGCTTTCTTT. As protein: CASSAAGGYTEAFF.

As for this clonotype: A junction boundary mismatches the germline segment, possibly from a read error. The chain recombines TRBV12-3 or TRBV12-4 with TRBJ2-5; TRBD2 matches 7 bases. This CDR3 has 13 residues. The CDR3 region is CASSRSGAEIQYF. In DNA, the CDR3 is TGTGCAAGCAGCCGAAGCGGGGCAGAGATCCAGTACTTC.

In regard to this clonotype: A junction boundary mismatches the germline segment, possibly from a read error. The CDR3: CARTLTRGYNQPQQF. The CDR3 DNA sequence: TGTGCCAGGACCCTCACGCGGGGTTACAATCAGCCCCAGCAATTT. The chain joins TRBV6-2 or TRBV6-3 to TRBJ1-5; D remains unclear. The CDR3 sequence is 15 residues long. CDR1 MNHEY and CDR2 SVGEGT come from the germline V gene.

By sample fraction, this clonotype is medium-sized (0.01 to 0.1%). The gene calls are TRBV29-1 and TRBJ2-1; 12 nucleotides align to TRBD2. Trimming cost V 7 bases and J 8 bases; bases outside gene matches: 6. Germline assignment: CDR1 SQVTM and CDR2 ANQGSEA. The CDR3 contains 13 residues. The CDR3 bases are TGCAGCGGGACTAGCGGGAAGCTCTATGAGCAGTTCTTC. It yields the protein CSGTSGKLYEQFF.

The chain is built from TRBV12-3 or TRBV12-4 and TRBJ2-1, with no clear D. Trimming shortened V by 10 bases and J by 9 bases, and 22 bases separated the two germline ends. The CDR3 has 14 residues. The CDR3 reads CANQSEPHYGEQFF. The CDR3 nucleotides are TGTGCCAACCAAAGCGAGCCACATTACGGTGAGCAGTTCTTC.

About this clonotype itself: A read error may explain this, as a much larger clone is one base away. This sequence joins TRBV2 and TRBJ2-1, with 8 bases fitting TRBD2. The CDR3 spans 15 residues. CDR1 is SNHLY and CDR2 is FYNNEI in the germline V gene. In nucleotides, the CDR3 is TGTGTCAGCAACCCCTCAGCGGGAGTTCACAATGAGCAGTTCTTC. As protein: CVSNPSAGVHNEQFF.

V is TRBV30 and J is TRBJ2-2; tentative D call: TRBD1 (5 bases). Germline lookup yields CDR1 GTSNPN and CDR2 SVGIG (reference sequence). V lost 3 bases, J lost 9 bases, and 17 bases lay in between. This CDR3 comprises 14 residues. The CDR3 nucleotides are TGTGCCTGGAGCATAGGGGATTTTGCCAGGGAGCTGTTTTTT. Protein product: CAWSIGDFARELFF.

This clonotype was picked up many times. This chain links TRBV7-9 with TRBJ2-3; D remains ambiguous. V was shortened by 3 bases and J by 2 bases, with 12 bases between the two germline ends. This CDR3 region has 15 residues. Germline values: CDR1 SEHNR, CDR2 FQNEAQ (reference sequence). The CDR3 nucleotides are TGTGCCAGCAGCTTCGACTTCGTAGCCACAGATACGCAGTATTTT. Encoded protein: CASSFDFVATDTQYF.

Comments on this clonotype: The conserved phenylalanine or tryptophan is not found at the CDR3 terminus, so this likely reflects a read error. The CDR3 is CASSPPERASYEQYC. The CDR3 coding sequence is TGTGCCAGCAGCCCGCCCGAGAGGGCCTCCTACGAGCAGTACTGC. The chain combines TRBV5-4 with TRBJ2-7; perhaps TRBD2 as D (5 bases). V gave up 4 bases and J gave up 0 bases, with 14 bases separating them. This CDR3 region has 15 residues. CDR1 SGHNT and CDR2 YYREEE come from the germline V gene (reference sequence).

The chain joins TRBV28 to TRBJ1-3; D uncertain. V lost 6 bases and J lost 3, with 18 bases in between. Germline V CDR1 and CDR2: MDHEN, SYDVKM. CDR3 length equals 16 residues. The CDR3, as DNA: TGTGCCAGCAGCCTCTCCCTGACATGGAGTGGAAACACCATATATTTT. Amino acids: CASSLSLTWSGNTIYF.

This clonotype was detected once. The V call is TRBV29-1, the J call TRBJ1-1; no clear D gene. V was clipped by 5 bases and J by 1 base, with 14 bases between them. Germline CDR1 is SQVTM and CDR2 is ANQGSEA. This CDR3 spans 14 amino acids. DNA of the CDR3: TGCAGCGTTCTTCGGACGGAGAGGAACACTGAAGCTTTCTTT. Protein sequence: CSVLRTERNTEAFF.